The rows below give T cell receptor beta chains drawn from one sample of a study of T-cell memory formation after mild COVID-19. TCRdb re-called the 5' RACE reads with MiXCR, one entry per CDR3 protein. This sample has under 200,000 distinct CDR3 sequences, with 13% found just once. The sequencing sample was made of PBMCs or a T cell subset sorted from them (not recorded which). The origin of the receptors is a man younger than 35 who had mild COVID-19 (a few samples of this study predate the infection). Cell type and time point are not known. CDR3s include the opening cysteine and the closing phenylalanine or tryptophan. D genes are given only for firm matches. Expanded clones are given a class, and other clones once, few, many or no size at all.

D gene	V gene	clone size	CDR3 length	J gene	CDR3 DNA	CDR3 protein
.	TRBV4-1	many	16	TRBJ2-3	TGCGCCAGCAGCCAAGAGGGCTATCCTTCCACAGATACGCAGTATTTT	CASSQEGYPSTDTQYF
TRBD2	TRBV7-2	.	16	TRBJ2-5	TGTGCCAGCAGCTTAATGCGGGGGGGATTACAAGAGACCCAGTACTTC	CASSLMRGGLQETQYF
.	TRBV6-2/TRBV6-3	.	11	TRBJ1-2	TGTGCCAGCAGTCGATCGGGAGGCTACACCTTC	CASSRSGGYTF
.	TRBV20-1	.	15	TRBJ1-6	TGCAGTGCTCGTCGCGACGCAGCCTTTAATTCACCCCTCCACTTT	CSARRDAAFNSPLHF
TRBD1	TRBV20-1	many	13	TRBJ1-2	TGCAGTGCTACGGGGACAGGGGCCTATGGCTACACCTTC	CSATGTGAYGYTF
TRBD2	TRBV7-6	few	18	TRBJ2-1	TGTGCCAGCAGCTTAGCGATGGGGTCGAGCGGGGGGCGGGGTGAGCAGTTCTTC	CASSLAMGSSGGRGEQFF
.	TRBV5-1	few	15	TRBJ2-3	TGCGCCAGCAGCCCACAGGGAGTTTCCACAGATACGCAGTATTTT	CASSPQGVSTDTQYF
.	TRBV20-1	.	16	TRBJ1-5	TGCAGTGCTAGTCCTAGGGGGGGGCGCTCCCATCAGCCCCAGCATTTT	CSASPRGGRSHQPQHF
.	TRBV7-3	.	14	TRBJ1-1	TGTGCCAGCAGCCCCTCAGGGGTAGGGACTGAAGCTTTCTTT	CASSPSGVGTEAFF
.	TRBV19	.	13	TRBJ1-1	TGTGCCAGTAGGGTAGGGTTGAACACTGAAGCTTTCTTT	CASRVGLNTEAFF
.	TRBV20-1	few	13	TRBJ1-5	TGCAGTGCCAGGGTCCGGAGCAATCAGCCCCAGCATTTT	CSARVRSNQPQHF